This entry lists 22 T cell receptor beta chains sequenced from one sample in a study of shared clonotypes between healthy human individuals. The method was immunoSEQ multiplex PCR; TCRdb's version includes in-frame clones alone and lacks a portion of them. The sample has approximately 2.4 million clones, approximately 94% seen once. Sequenced sample: naive CD4+ T cells sorted from blood. Subset noted: CD45RA+ positively selected. The receptors come from a man aged 18 to 30 in good health.

In the case of this clone: The sample has other DNA sequences that encode this CDR3 too. The genes are TRBV18 and TRBJ2-7; unclear D gene. V was shortened by 3 bases and J by 2 bases, with 11 bases between the two germline ends. CDR3 length: 14 residues. Per the germline V gene, CDR1 is KGHSH and CDR2 is LQKENI. For the CDR3, the DNA is TGTGCCAGCTCACCCGGTCGGCGGACCTACGAGCAGTACTTC. Translating it yields CASSPGRRTYEQYF.

This clone is a singleton in its sample. The V gene is TRBV28, the J gene TRBJ1-1; D remains unclear. The CDR3 is 13 residues long. Germline CDR1 is MDHEN and CDR2 is SYDVKM. Trimming removed 5 bases at V and 1 base at J, with 8 bases between. The DNA of the CDR3 is TGTGCCAGCAGTAATTTACAGAACACTGAAGCTTTCTTT. Translation gives CASSNLQNTEAFF. Full variable domain (remainder filled in from reference TRBV28 and TRBJ1-1): DVKVTQSSRYLVKRTGEKVFLECVQDMDHENMFWYRQDPGLGLRLIYFSYDVKMKEKGDIPEGYSVSREKKERFSLILESASTNQTSMYLCASSNLQNTEAFFGQGTRLTVV.

The DNA for the CDR3 is TGTGCCAGCAGCTCCCGGGCCGGGACAGGGAAAATTGAAGCTTTCTTT. Translated: CASSSRAGTGKIEAFF. This chain joins TRBV11-2 and TRBJ1-1; 9 bases align to TRBD1. There are 16 residues in the CDR3. Unmatched junction bases numbered 13, after V lost 4 bases and J lost 7 bases. Germline V gene sequence: CDR1 SGHAT, CDR2 FQNNGV.

V gene TRBV7-9 combines with J gene TRBJ1-6; 10 bases map to TRBD1. V lost 6 bases and J lost 10; bases outside the gene matches: 15. Germline V gives CDR1 SEHNR, CDR2 FQNEAQ (reference sequence). The CDR3 spans 17 residues. CDR3 in DNA: TGTGCCAGCAGTGATCCAAGCGTTGGGACAGGGGTGTCACCCCTCCACTTT. Amino acids: CASSDPSVGTGVSPLHF.

V is TRBV7-8 and J is TRBJ2-3; 14 bases are a match to TRBD2. The CDR3 has 16 residues. Germline values: CDR1 SGHVS, CDR2 FQNEAQ. V shed 5 bases, J shed 1 base, and the junction held 2 bases outside the gene matches. The CDR3 sequence is CASSLGLAGGTDTQYF. In DNA, the CDR3 is TGTGCCAGCAGCCTGGGACTAGCGGGGGGCACAGATACGCAGTATTTT.

The V call is TRBV5-5, the J call TRBJ1-3; a weak D match, TRBD1 (5 bases). V was shortened by 3 bases and J by 0 bases, with 7 bases between the two germline ends. The CDR3 length is 14 residues. Germline CDR1 SGHKS, CDR2 YYEKEE (reference sequence). For the CDR3, the DNA is TGTGCCAGCAGCTGGGGACCCTCTGGAAACACCATATATTTT. Encoded protein: CASSWGPSGNTIYF. Complete variable domain (other parts from reference TRBV5-5 and TRBJ1-3): DAGVTQSPTHLIKTRGQQVTLRCSPISGHKSVSWYQQVLGQGPQFIFQYYEKEERGRGNFPDRFSARQFPNYSSELNVNALLLGDSALYLCASSWGPSGNTIYFGEGSWLTVV.

The CDR3 reads CASSEYRGGGYTF. The CDR3 region has the DNA TGCGCCAGCAGTGAGTACCGCGGCGGTGGCTACACCTTC. The rearrangement links TRBV10-1 to TRBJ1-2; D unresolved. V was cut by 1 base and J by 7 bases, with 10 bases left in between. CDR3 size: 13 residues. Germline V gives CDR1 WNHNN, CDR2 SYGVQD (reference sequence).

The genes are TRBV13 and TRBJ2-2; D is ambiguous. Between the trimmed V and J ends, which lost 2 bases and 7 bases, there was a span of 8 bases. Germline V CDR1 and CDR2: PRHDT, FYEKMQ (reference sequence). This CDR3 comprises 13 residues. This CDR3 reads CASSLRLCGELFF. CDR3 coding DNA: TGTGCCAGCAGCTTAAGGCTTTGCGGGGAGCTGTTTTTT. Filled out from reference TRBV13 and TRBJ2-2, the complete variable domain reads AAGVIQSPRHLIKEKRETATLKCYPIPRHDTVYWYQQGPGQDPQFLISFYEKMQSDKGSIPDRFSAQQFSDYHSELNMSSLELGDSALYFCASSLRLCGELFFGEGSRLTVL.

The chain joins TRBV5-1 to TRBJ2-7; D is uncertain. This CDR3 spans 14 amino acids. Trimming pared 5 bases from V and 1 base from J, leaving 13 bases between. The germline gives CDR1 SGHRS, CDR2 YFSETQ. CDR3 residues: CASSLLGRSYEQYF. In DNA form, the CDR3 reads TGCGCCAGCAGTCTTCTAGGACGGTCCTACGAGCAGTACTTC.

The rearrangement uses TRBV15 and TRBJ2-4; 7 bases are shared with TRBD2. The CDR3 covers 19 residues. Germline lookup yields CDR1 LNHNV and CDR2 YYDKDF (reference sequence). V lost 0 bases to trimming and J lost 0 bases; unmatched junction nucleotides: 11. The CDR3 coding sequence is TGTGCCACCAGCAGAGATCCCACGCGGGGGAGGGTAGCCAAAAACATTCAGTACTTC. The encoded protein is CATSRDPTRGRVAKNIQYF.

V and J are TRBV6-6 and TRBJ1-3; the match to TRBD1 covers 7 bases. Unmatched junction bases numbered 3, after V lost 5 bases and J lost 2 bases. The CDR3 runs 14 residues. Germline CDR1 MNHNY, CDR2 SVGAGI (reference sequence). The CDR3 protein is CASSDTGAGNTIYF. CDR3 sequence (DNA): TGTGCCAGCAGTGACACAGGGGCTGGAAACACCATATATTTT.

Of note for this clone: The junction departs from the called germline gene at one end, perhaps through a read error. The chain recombines TRBV5-1 with TRBJ1-2, with no clear D. CDR1 and CDR2 (germline): SGHRS, YFSETQ. The CDR3 extends over 15 amino acids. The CDR3 spells CASSLDPGSNYGYSF. The CDR3 bases are TGCGCCAGCAGCTTGGACCCAGGCTCTAACTATGGCTACTCCTTC.

The chain has TRBV6-5 and TRBJ1-1; 8 positions agree with TRBD1. The CDR3 spans 15 residues. V lost 2 bases, J lost 4 bases, and 6 bases stayed unmatched. CDR1 is MNHEY and CDR2 is SVGAGI in the germline V gene. For the CDR3, the DNA is TGTGCCAGCAGTTACCTAGGACAGGGTGGCACTGAAGCTTTCTTT. It encodes CASSYLGQGGTEAFF.

The chain has TRBV7-2 and TRBJ2-2; D tentatively reads TRBD1 or TRBD2 (6 bases each). The CDR3 is 13 amino acids. V lost 4 bases, J lost 6 bases, and 9 bases lay in between. Looked up from germline, CDR1 is SGHTA and CDR2 is FQGNSA. For the CDR3, the DNA is TGTGCCAGCAGCTCTAGGGGGGCCGGGGAGCTGTTTTTT. Encoded protein: CASSSRGAGELFF.

The chain links TRBV5-6 to TRBJ2-5; D gene ambiguous. The CDR3 is made up of 15 amino acids. Germline CDR1 SGHDT, CDR2 YYEEEE. The V end was cut by 1 base, the J end by 0 bases, with 10 bases between. CDR3 amino acids: CASSLSLIYQETQYF. CDR3 bases: TGTGCCAGCAGCTTGAGCCTCATATACCAAGAGACCCAGTACTTC.

The chain links TRBV6-1 to TRBJ1-5; D not certain. The CDR3 is 14 amino acids. The V gene lost 7 bases and the J gene lost 1 base, with 11 bases spanning the gap. Germline CDR1 MNHNS, CDR2 SASEGT. DNA for the CDR3: TGTGCCAGCATTCGGGGTGGGAGCAATCAGCCCCAGCATTTT. Translating it yields CASIRGGSNQPQHF.

V usage is TRBV9 and J usage is TRBJ2-7; 15 bases fit TRBD2. CDR1 and CDR2 from the germline V gene are SGDLS and YYNGEE. CDR3 length: 16 residues. The V segment lost 0 bases and the J segment 6 bases; nucleotides outside the gene matches: 4. The CDR3 coding sequence is TGTGCCAGCAGCGTAGGGGGACTAGCGGGAGGTTCCGAGCAGTACTTC. Translation: CASSVGGLAGGSEQYF. The variable domain in full, completed from reference TRBV9 and TRBJ2-7, reads DSGVTQTPKHLITATGQRVTLRCSPRSGDLSVYWYQQSLDQGLQFLIQYYNGEERAKGNILERFSAQQFPDLHSELNLSSLELGDSALYFCASSVGGLAGGSEQYFGPGTRLTVT.

V is TRBV19 and J is TRBJ1-2, with D possibly matching TRBD1 (5 bases). The germline V gene has CDR1 LNHDA and CDR2 SQIVND (reference sequence). The CDR3 contains 13 residues. V shed 7 bases and J shed 3 bases, with 12 bases lying between them. CDR3 amino acids: CASKKGHDYGYTF. In DNA, the CDR3 is TGTGCCAGTAAAAAGGGGCACGACTATGGCTACACCTTC.

This clone was seen once. The same CDR3 also results from other DNA sequences found in this sample. The rearrangement links TRBV5-1 to TRBJ1-3, with TRBD1 as a possible D gene (6 bases). Germline V gene sequence: CDR1 SGHRS, CDR2 YFSETQ. The CDR3 is 15 residues long. Trimming took 0 bases from V and 4 from J, leaving 11 bases between them. CDR3 loop: CASSLAAGAGNTIYF. CDR3 sequence (DNA): TGCGCCAGCAGCTTGGCCGCGGGGGCCGGAAACACCATATATTTT.

Note on this clone: This sample includes further DNA sequences coding for the same CDR3. The V gene is TRBV5-1, the J gene TRBJ2-2, with 9 bases that match TRBD2. This CDR3 comprises 15 residues. The germline V gene has CDR1 SGHRS and CDR2 YFSETQ. V gave up 5 bases and J gave up 2 bases; unmatched junction bases: 4. The CDR3 protein is CASRVAGVNTGELFF. CDR3 sequence (DNA): TGCGCCAGCAGAGTAGCGGGGGTCAACACCGGGGAGCTGTTTTTT. The full variable domain, its missing parts supplied by reference TRBV5-1 and TRBJ2-2, is KAGVTQTPRYLIKTRGQQVTLSCSPISGHRSVSWYQQTPGQGLQFLFEYFSETQRNKGNFPGRFSGRQFSNSRSEMNVSTLELGDSALYLCASRVAGVNTGELFFGEGSRLTVL.

Turning to this clone: This sample includes further DNA sequences coding for the same CDR3. The chain joins TRBV11-3 to TRBJ2-2; the D gene is possibly TRBD2 (6 bases). This CDR3 has 14 residues. The germline CDR1 and CDR2 sequences are SGHNT and YENEEA. V was cut by 0 bases and J by 7 bases, with 9 bases left in between. The CDR3 region is CASSLDRGSGELFF. The CDR3 nucleotides are TGTGCCAGCAGCTTAGATCGGGGGAGCGGGGAGCTGTTTTTT.

The genes are TRBV4-1 and TRBJ1-4; 7 bases fit TRBD1. The CDR3 contains 15 residues. CDR1 and CDR2 (germline): MGHRA, YSYEKL. V gave up 3 bases and J gave up 8 bases; unmatched junction bases: 9. The CDR3 reads CASSQEQGISEKLFF. Written as DNA, the CDR3 is TGCGCCAGCAGCCAGGAACAGGGGATTAGCGAAAAACTGTTTTTT.